One sample yielded the 13 T cell receptor beta chains listed below, sequenced in a study of blood T cell repertoires in COVID-19. Assay: immunoSEQ multiplex PCR; the TCRdb copy retains only in-frame clones and omits some. The sample lists a few hundred thousand clones, 85% occurring once. The sample consisted of PBMCs or T cells enriched from blood (not recorded which). These receptors originate from a woman in her forties or fifties who had recovered from COVID-19.

The chain combines TRBV5-1 with TRBJ2-3; TRBD2 is a possible D gene (5 bases). Germline CDR1 reads SGHRS; CDR2 reads YFSETQ. The CDR3 totals 14 residues. The V and J ends lost 0 bases and 5 bases respectively, with 10 bases between them. CDR3 protein: CASSLVGLEDTQYF. The CDR3 DNA reads TGCGCCAGCAGCTTGGTTGGACTTGAAGATACGCAGTATTTT.

The V gene is TRBV30, the J gene TRBJ1-3; D is perhaps TRBD1 (6 bases). Germline CDR1 reads GTSNPN; CDR2 reads SVGIG (reference sequence). The CDR3 contains 15 residues. Trimming shortened V by 2 bases and J by 4 bases, and 15 bases separated the two germline ends. The CDR3 DNA reads TGTGCCTGGAGTCGGGTGGGGGCGATCGGAAACACCATATATTTT. Residues: CAWSRVGAIGNTIYF.

The chain couples TRBV6-5 to TRBJ1-4; no reliable D call. This CDR3 region has 14 residues. Germline V lookup: CDR1 MNHEY, CDR2 SVGAGI. The V and J ends lost 0 bases and 5 bases respectively, with 7 bases between them. The CDR3 DNA reads TGTGCCAGCAGTTACTCGGGCAGCAATGAAAAACTGTTTTTT. Its protein product is CASSYSGSNEKLFF.

In its sample, this clone was seen a few times. The J gene is TRBJ2-1, the V gene TRBV3-1 (or the pseudogene TRBV3-2); no reliable D call. This CDR3 comprises 13 residues. Germline V gene lookup returns CDR1 LGHDT and CDR2 YNNKEL (reference sequence). V lost 4 bases and J 7 bases, leaving 11 bases between the germline ends. CDR3 sequence (DNA): TGTGCCAGCAGCCTGCGAGCGATGAATGAGCAGTTCTTC. It codes for CASSLRAMNEQFF.

The chain uses TRBV12-5 and TRBJ1-6; no clear D gene. Germline values: CDR1 LGHNT, CDR2 FRNRAP. This CDR3 region has 17 residues. The V gene lost 2 bases and the J gene lost 0 bases, with 11 bases spanning the gap. The CDR3 spells CASGLSPGSSYNSPLHF. The DNA of the CDR3 is TGTGCTAGTGGTTTGTCACCGGGGAGCTCCTATAATTCACCCCTCCACTTT. Full variable domain (rest looked up from reference TRBV12-5 and TRBJ1-6): DARVTQTPRHKVTEMGQEVTMRCQPILGHNTVFWYRQTMMQGLELLAYFRNRAPLDDSGMPKDRFSAEMPDATLATLKIQPSEPRDSAVYFCASGLSPGSSYNSPLHFGNGTRLTVT.

The rearrangement links TRBV30 to TRBJ1-4, with D uncertain. The CDR3 covers 14 residues. The V gene's germline CDR1 is GTSNPN and CDR2 SVGIG (reference sequence). Between the trimmed V and J ends, which lost 2 bases and 7 bases, there was a span of 14 bases. CDR3 in amino acids: CAWSQGGGIEKLFF. CDR3 coding DNA: TGTGCCTGGAGTCAAGGAGGAGGGATTGAAAAACTGTTTTTT.

This CDR3 is CASSLLQGGLSGYTF. CDR3 sequence (DNA): TGTGCCAGCAGTTTATTACAGGGCGGTCTCAGTGGCTACACCTTC. The rearrangement links TRBV27 to TRBJ1-2; TRBD1 might be the D (6 bases). Looked up from germline, CDR1 is MNHEY and CDR2 is SMNVEV (reference sequence). CDR3 length: 15 residues. Trimming removed 1 base at V and 7 bases at J, with 16 bases between.

V and J are TRBV5-1 and TRBJ2-3; the D gene is possibly TRBD1 (6 bases). Germline V gene lookup returns CDR1 SGHRS and CDR2 YFSETQ. CDR3 length: 17 residues. V was pared by 0 bases and J by 1 base, with 15 bases between. For the CDR3, the DNA is TGCGCCAGCAGCTTGGGCGTGGGGGCGCTTCGCACAGATACGCAGTATTTT. This codes for CASSLGVGALRTDTQYF.

Comment on this clone: The junction does not match germline at one end; this may be a read error. This chain uses TRBV11-2 with TRBJ2-5; the match to TRBD2 covers 12 bases. The CDR3 length is 14 residues. Germline V gives CDR1 SGHAT, CDR2 FQNNGV. In DNA, the CDR3 is TGTGCCAGCCGCTTTCTAGCGGGAGGGGAGACCCAGTACTTC. This sequence encodes CASRFLAGGETQYF.

This rearrangement joins TRBV2 to TRBJ1-6, with D possibly TRBD1 on 5 matching bases. CDR3 length equals 16 residues. The germline V and J ends were trimmed by 7 bases and 6 bases, with 19 bases remaining between them. Germline values: CDR1 SNHLY, CDR2 FYNNEI. The CDR3 sequence: CASNPGLPARNSPLHF. DNA of the CDR3: TGTGCCAGCAACCCGGGACTCCCCGCCCGTAATTCACCCCTCCACTTT. Full variable domain (outside the CDR3, taken from reference TRBV2 and TRBJ1-6): EPEVTQTPSHQVTQMGQEVILRCVPISNHLYFYWYRQILGQKVEFLVSFYNNEISEKSEIFDDQFSVERPDGSNFTLKIRSTKLEDSAMYFCASNPGLPARNSPLHFGNGTRLTVT.

The chain has TRBV15 and TRBJ1-2; 7 bases line up with TRBD1. V shed 2 bases and J 2 bases; nucleotides not matched to a gene: 8. CDR1 and CDR2 (germline): LNHNV, YYDKDF (reference sequence). There are 16 residues in the CDR3. CDR3 DNA sequence: TGTGCCACCAGCAGACCACGCGGGACAGACAACTATGGCTACACCTTC. It codes for CATSRPRGTDNYGYTF.

J is TRBJ1-6 and V is TRBV27, with 8 bases aligning to TRBD1. The V gene end was trimmed by 5 bases and the J gene end by 4 bases; junction bases not matched to a gene: 4. The CDR3 consists of 15 residues. Germline V gene lookup returns CDR1 MNHEY and CDR2 SMNVEV (reference sequence). CDR3 region: CASSDRGLYNSPLHF. DNA of the CDR3: TGTGCCAGCAGTGACAGGGGATTATATAATTCACCCCTCCACTTT.

This sequence joins TRBV4-1 and TRBJ2-5; D is perhaps TRBD1 (6 bases). This CDR3 contains 14 residues. CDR1 is MGHRA, CDR2 YSYEKL, per germline. Trimming stripped 4 bases from V and 1 base from J, with 10 bases between. The CDR3 sequence: CASSRGTLQETQYF. The CDR3 coding sequence is TGCGCCAGCAGCCGAGGGACACTCCAAGAGACCCAGTACTTC.